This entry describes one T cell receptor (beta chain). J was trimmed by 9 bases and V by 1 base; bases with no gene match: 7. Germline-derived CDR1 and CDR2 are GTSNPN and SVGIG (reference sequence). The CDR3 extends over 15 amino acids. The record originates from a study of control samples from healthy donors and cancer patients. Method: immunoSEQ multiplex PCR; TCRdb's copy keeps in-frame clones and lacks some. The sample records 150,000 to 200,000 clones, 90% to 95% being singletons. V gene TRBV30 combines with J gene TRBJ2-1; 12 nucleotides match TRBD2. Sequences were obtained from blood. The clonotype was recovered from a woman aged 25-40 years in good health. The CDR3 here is CAWSGTSGIGGEQFF. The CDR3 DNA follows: TGTGCCTGGAGTGGGACTAGCGGGATCGGGGGTGAGCAGTTCTTC.